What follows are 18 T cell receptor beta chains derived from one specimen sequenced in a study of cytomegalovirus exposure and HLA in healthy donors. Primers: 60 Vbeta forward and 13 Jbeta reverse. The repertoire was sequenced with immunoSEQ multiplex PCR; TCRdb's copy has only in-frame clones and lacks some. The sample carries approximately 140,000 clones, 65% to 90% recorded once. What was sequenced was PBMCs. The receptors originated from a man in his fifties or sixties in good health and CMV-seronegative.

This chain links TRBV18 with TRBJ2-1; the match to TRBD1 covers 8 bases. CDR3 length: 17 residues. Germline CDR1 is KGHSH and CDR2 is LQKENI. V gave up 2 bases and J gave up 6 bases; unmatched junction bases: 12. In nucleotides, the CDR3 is TGTGCCAGCTCACCAATCGGTGGACAGGGAATAGGCAATGAGCAGTTCTTC. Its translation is CASSPIGGQGIGNEQFF.

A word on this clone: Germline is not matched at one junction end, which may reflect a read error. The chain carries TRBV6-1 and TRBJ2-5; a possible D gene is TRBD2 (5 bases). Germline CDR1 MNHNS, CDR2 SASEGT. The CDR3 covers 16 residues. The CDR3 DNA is TGTACCAGCAGTGCCCCCCGCGATGACCAAGCGGCGACCCAGTACTTC. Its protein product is CTSSAPRDDQAATQYF.

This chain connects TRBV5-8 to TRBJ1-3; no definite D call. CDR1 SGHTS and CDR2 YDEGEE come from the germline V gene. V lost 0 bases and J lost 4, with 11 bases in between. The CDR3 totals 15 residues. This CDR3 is CASSLVFGRGNTIYF. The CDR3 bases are TGTGCCAGCAGCTTGGTTTTTGGGCGCGGAAACACCATATATTTT. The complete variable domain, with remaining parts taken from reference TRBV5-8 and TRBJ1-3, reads EAGVTQSPTHLIKTRGQQATLRCSPISGHTSVYWYQQALGLGLQFLLWYDEGEERNRGNFPPRFSGRQFPNYSSELNVNALELEDSALYLCASSLVFGRGNTIYFGEGSWLTVV.

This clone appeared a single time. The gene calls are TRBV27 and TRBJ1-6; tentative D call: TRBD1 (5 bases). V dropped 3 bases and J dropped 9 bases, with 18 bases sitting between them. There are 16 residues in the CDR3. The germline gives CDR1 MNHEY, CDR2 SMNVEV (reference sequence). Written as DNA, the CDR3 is TGTGCCAGCAGTTTGACGTTGGGCAGGGTAGGTTCACCCCTCCACTTT. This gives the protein CASSLTLGRVGSPLHF.

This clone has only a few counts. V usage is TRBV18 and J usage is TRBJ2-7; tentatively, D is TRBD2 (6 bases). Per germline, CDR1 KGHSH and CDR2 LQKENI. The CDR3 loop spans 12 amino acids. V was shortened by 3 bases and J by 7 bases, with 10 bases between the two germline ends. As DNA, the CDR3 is TGTGCCAGCTCACCGGTGGCGGGGGAGCAGTACTTC. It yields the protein CASSPVAGEQYF.

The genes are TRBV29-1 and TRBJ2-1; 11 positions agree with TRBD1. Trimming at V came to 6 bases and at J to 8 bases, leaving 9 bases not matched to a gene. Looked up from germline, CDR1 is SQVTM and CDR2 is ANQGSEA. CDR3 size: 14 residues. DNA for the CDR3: TGCAGCGTGGGGGGAGGGACAGGGGGTGATGAGCAGTTCTTC. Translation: CSVGGGTGGDEQFF.

In nucleotides, the CDR3 is TGCGCCAGCAGCAACCCTGGCAGGGTGGGTTACGAAAAACTGTTTTTT. Its translation: CASSNPGRVGYEKLFF. The rearrangement joins TRBV4-1 to TRBJ1-4, with D tentatively TRBD1 (5 bases). Trimming took off 5 bases at V and 8 bases at J, with 21 bases between the two ends. Per germline, CDR1 MGHRA and CDR2 YSYEKL. CDR3 size: 16 residues.

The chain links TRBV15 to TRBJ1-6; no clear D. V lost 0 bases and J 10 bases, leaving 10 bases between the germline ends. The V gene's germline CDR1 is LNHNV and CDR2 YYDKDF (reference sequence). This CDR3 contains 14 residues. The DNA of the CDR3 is TGTGCCACCAGCAGAGAGTCCACGGGGTCACCCCTCCACTTT. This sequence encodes CATSRESTGSPLHF.

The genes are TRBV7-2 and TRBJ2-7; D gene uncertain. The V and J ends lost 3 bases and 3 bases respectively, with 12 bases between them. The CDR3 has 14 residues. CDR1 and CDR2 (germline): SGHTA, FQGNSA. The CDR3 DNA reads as TGTGCCAGCAGCTTGGAGAATCCACTCTACGAGCAGTACTTC. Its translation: CASSLENPLYEQYF.

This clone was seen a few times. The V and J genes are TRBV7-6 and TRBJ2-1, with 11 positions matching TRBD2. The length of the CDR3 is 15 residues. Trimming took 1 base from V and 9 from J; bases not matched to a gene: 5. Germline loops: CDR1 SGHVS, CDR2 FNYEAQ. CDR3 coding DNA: TGTGCCAGCAGCTTAGAGGTGCTAGCGGGGGGTGAGCAGTTCTTC. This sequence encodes CASSLEVLAGGEQFF. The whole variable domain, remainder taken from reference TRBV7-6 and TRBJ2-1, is GAGVSQSPRYKVTKRGQDVALRCDPISGHVSLYWYRQALGQGPEFLTYFNYEAQQDKSGLPNDRFSAERPEGSISTLTIQRTEQRDSAMYRCASSLEVLAGGEQFFGPGTRLTVL.

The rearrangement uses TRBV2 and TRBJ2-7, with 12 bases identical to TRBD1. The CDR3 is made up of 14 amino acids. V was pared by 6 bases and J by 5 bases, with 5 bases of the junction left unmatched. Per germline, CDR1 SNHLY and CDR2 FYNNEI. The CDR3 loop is CASRGQGAQNEQYF. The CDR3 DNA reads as TGTGCCAGCAGGGGACAGGGGGCGCAAAACGAGCAGTACTTC.

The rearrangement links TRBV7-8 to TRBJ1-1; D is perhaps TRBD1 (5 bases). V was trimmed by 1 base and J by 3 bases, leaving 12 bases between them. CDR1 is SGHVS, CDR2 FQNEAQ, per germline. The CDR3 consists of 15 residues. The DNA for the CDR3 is TGTGCCAGCAGCTTAGGGGCAGGGAAGGACACTGAAGCTTTCTTT. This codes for CASSLGAGKDTEAFF. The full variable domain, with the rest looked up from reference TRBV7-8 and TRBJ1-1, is GAGVSQSPRYKVAKRGQDVALRCDPISGHVSLFWYQQALGQGPEFLTYFQNEAQLDKSGLPSDRFFAERPEGSVSTLKIQRTQQEDSAVYLCASSLGAGKDTEAFFGQGTRLTVV.

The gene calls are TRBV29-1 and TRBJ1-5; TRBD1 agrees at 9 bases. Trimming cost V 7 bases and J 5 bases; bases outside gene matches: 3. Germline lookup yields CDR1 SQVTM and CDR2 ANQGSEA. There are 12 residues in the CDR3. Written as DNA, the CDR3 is TGCAGCGCAGGGGACAGGGATCAGCCCCAGCATTTT. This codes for CSAGDRDQPQHF.

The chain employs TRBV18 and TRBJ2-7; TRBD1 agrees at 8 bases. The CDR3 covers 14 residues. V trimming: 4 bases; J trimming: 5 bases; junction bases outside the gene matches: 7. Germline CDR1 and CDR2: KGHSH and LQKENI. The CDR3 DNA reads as TGTGCCAGCTCACAATCCGGGACAGGAGACGAGCAGTACTTC. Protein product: CASSQSGTGDEQYF.

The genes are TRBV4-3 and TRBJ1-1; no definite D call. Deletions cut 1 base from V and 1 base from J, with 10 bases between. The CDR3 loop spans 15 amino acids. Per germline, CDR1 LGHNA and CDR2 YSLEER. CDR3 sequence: CASSQGRTANTEAFF. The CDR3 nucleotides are TGCGCCAGCAGCCAAGGTCGCACAGCGAACACTGAAGCTTTCTTT.

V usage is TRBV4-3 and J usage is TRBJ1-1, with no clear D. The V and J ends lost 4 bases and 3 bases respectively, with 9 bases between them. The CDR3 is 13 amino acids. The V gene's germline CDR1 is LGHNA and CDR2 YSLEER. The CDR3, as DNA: TGCGCCAGCAGCCCTCTTCGGGACACTGAAGCTTTCTTT. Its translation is CASSPLRDTEAFF.

CDR3 coding DNA: TGCGCCAGCAGTGAGGGCGGGATTCGGTACTTC. Translation: CASSEGGIRYF. J is TRBJ2-7 and V is TRBV10-1; possibly TRBD2 for D (6 bases). Germline V gene sequence: CDR1 WNHNN, CDR2 SYGVQD (reference sequence). CDR3 length: 11 residues. V was shortened by 2 bases and J by 12 bases, with 11 bases between the two germline ends.

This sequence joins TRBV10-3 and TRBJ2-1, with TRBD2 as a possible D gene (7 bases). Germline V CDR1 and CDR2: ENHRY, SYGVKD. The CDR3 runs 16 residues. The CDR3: CATRGARTLLAVEQFF. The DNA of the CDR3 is TGTGCAACTCGGGGGGCCCGCACGTTGTTGGCGGTTGAGCAGTTCTTC.